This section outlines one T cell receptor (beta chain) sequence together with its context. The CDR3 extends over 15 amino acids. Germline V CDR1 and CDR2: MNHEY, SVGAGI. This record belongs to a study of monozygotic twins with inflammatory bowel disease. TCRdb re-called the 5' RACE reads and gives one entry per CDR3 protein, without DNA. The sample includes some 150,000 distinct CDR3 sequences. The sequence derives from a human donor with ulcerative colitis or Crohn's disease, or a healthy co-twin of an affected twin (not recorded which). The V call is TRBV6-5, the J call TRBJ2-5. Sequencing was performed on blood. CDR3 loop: CASSYSNGYQETQYF.